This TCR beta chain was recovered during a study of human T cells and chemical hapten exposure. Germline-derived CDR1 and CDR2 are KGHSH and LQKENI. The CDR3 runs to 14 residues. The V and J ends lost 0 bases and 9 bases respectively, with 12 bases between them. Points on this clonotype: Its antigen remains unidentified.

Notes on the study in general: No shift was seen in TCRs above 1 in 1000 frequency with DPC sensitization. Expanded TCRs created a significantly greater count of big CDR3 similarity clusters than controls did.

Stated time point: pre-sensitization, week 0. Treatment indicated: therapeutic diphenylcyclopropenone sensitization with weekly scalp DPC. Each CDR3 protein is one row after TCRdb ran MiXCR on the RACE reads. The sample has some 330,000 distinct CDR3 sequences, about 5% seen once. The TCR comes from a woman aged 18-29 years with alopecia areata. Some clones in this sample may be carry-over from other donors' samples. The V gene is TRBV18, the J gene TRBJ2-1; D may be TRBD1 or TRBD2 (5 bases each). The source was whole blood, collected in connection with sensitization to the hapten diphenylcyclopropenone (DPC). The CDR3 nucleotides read TGTGCCAGCTCACCACCGAGGGGATCCGGTGAGCAGTTCTTC. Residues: CASSPPRGSGEQFF. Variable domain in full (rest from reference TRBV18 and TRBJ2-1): NAGVMQNPRHLVRRRGQEARLRCSPMKGHSHVYWYRQLPEEGLKFMVYLQKENIIDESGMPKERFSAEFPKEGPSILRIQQVVRGDSAAYFCASSPPRGSGEQFFGPGTRLTVL.